Listed here are 31 T cell receptor beta chains from one sample, sequenced in a study of blood T cell repertoires in COVID-19. The method was immunoSEQ multiplex PCR; TCRdb's version includes in-frame clones alone and lacks a portion of them. The sample consists of a few hundred thousand clones, nearly 90% of them appearing once. The specimen was PBMCs or T cells enriched from blood (not recorded which). The receptors originated from a woman in her twenties or thirties who had recovered from COVID-19.

This clone was picked up one time. The V and J genes are TRBV4-1 and TRBJ1-6, with a weak D call TRBD1 (5 bases). The V gene's germline CDR1 is MGHRA and CDR2 YSYEKL. The V and J ends lost 2 bases and 5 bases respectively, with 16 bases between them. The CDR3 has 17 residues. The CDR3, as DNA: TGCGCCAGCAGCCAACAATTAGACAGTCCTCATAATTCACCCCTCCACTTT. Translated, it gives CASSQQLDSPHNSPLHF.

A few counts support this clone. The chain joins TRBV19 to TRBJ2-7; possible D gene TRBD1, 5 bases. The length of the CDR3 is 13 residues. Germline CDR1 reads LNHDA; CDR2 reads SQIVND (reference sequence). V lost 3 bases to trimming and J lost 3 bases, with 9 bases between them. The CDR3 region has the DNA TGTGCCAGTAGTATGGCAGGGTTCTACGAGCAGTACTTC. Encoded protein: CASSMAGFYEQYF. Using reference TRBV19 and TRBJ2-7 for the parts outside the CDR3, the full variable domain is DGGITQSPKYLFRKEGQNVTLSCEQNLNHDAMYWYRQDPGQGLRLIYYSQIVNDFQKGDIAEGYSVSREKKESFPLTVTSAQKNPTAFYLCASSMAGFYEQYFGPGTRLTVT.

V is TRBV2 and J is TRBJ1-5; TRBD1 aligns across 10 bases. Germline V gene lookup returns CDR1 SNHLY and CDR2 FYNNEI. V was clipped by 6 bases and J by 7 bases; unmatched bases: 3. The CDR3 extends over 13 amino acids. CDR3 region: CASSGQGDQPQHF. CDR3 sequence (DNA): TGTGCCAGCAGCGGACAGGGGGACCAGCCCCAGCATTTT.

This clone was counted once. Here the CDR3 reads CASSLQGGREKLFF. The CDR3 DNA is TGTGCCAGCAGCCTACAGGGTGGGCGTGAAAAACTGTTTTTT. The J gene is TRBJ1-4, the V gene TRBV14; a possible D gene is TRBD1 (6 bases). The V and J ends lost 4 bases and 7 bases respectively, with 13 bases between them. The CDR3 covers 14 residues. CDR1 SGHDN and CDR2 FVKESK come from the germline V gene.

A single count supports this clone. The chain carries TRBV19 and TRBJ2-5; unclear D gene. Per the germline V gene, CDR1 is LNHDA and CDR2 is SQIVND (reference sequence). The V and J ends lost 6 bases and 4 bases respectively, with 6 bases between them. The CDR3 has 11 residues. DNA of the CDR3: TGTGCCAGTAGGACTGGAGAGACCCAGTACTTC. Translating it yields CASRTGETQYF.

For this clone: At one boundary the junction diverges from the germline segment, which might be a read error. This chain uses TRBV6-1 with TRBJ2-7, with 12 bases aligning to TRBD2. The length of the CDR3 is 15 residues. Germline lookup yields CDR1 MNHNS and CDR2 SASEGT. The CDR3 sequence is CASREVTSGSHEQYF. CDR3 in DNA: TGTGCCAGCAGAGAAGTGACTAGCGGGAGCCACGAGCAGTACTTC.

V and J are TRBV5-1 and TRBJ1-3, with 7 bases lining up with TRBD1. J gave up 4 bases and V 4 bases, and 11 bases lay outside the gene matches. CDR1 and CDR2 from the germline V gene are SGHRS and YFSETQ. CDR3 length equals 16 residues. The CDR3 is CASSPRDRAGGNTIYF. The CDR3 DNA is TGCGCCAGCAGCCCGCGCGACAGGGCCGGCGGAAACACCATATATTTT.

The CDR3 sequence: CASSSEGRGAFF. DNA for the CDR3: TGTGCCAGCAGTTCGGAGGGCCGAGGAGCTTTCTTT. This chain uses TRBV6-5 with TRBJ1-1; D ambiguous. V gave up 4 bases and J gave up 10 bases, with 13 bases separating them. This CDR3 comprises 12 residues. Germline-derived CDR1 and CDR2 are MNHEY and SVGAGI.

CDR3 protein: CSVERFGEAFF. CDR3 DNA: TGCAGCGTTGAGAGGTTCGGGGAAGCTTTCTTT. This chain links TRBV29-1 with TRBJ1-1, with unresolved D. Between the trimmed V and J ends, which lost 3 bases and 8 bases, there was a span of 10 bases. The CDR3 consists of 11 residues. Germline loops: CDR1 SQVTM, CDR2 ANQGSEA.

This clone appeared a single time. This chain connects TRBV5-4 to TRBJ2-3, with 10 nucleotides matching TRBD2. The V and J ends lost 1 base and 2 bases, in that order; junction bases with no gene match: 1. CDR1 is SGHNT, CDR2 YYREEE, per germline (reference sequence). The CDR3 loop spans 15 amino acids. The CDR3 spells CASSLTSGITDTQYF. Here the CDR3 DNA reads TGTGCCAGCAGCTTGACTAGCGGGATCACAGATACGCAGTATTTT.

The chain combines TRBV2 with TRBJ2-1; 14 positions agree with TRBD2. Germline-derived CDR1 and CDR2 are SNHLY and FYNNEI. Trimming cost V 10 bases and J 7 bases; bases outside gene matches: 12. CDR3 length: 16 residues. In DNA, the CDR3 is TGTGCCATTGACCAGGGACTAGCGGGAGTATCAAATGAGCAGTTCTTC. It is translated as CAIDQGLAGVSNEQFF.

Written as DNA, the CDR3 is TGTGCCAGCAGTGAACTTGGGGGCTACTCCTACAATGAGCAGTTCTTC. It codes for CASSELGGYSYNEQFF. The chain combines TRBV6-1 with TRBJ2-1, with D perhaps TRBD1 (6 bases). Trimming took 2 bases from V and 0 from J, leaving 11 bases between them. This CDR3 spans 16 amino acids. CDR1 and CDR2 from the germline V gene are MNHNS and SASEGT.

Only one count was recorded for this clone. CDR3 DNA sequence: TGTGCCAGCAGCTCCCTTGGGACAGGGGGCGCGTACGGCTATGGCTACACCTTC. It is translated as CASSSLGTGGAYGYGYTF. The chain joins TRBV7-9 to TRBJ1-2; TRBD1 aligns across 12 bases. Germline V CDR1 and CDR2: SEHNR, FQNEAQ (reference sequence). The CDR3 has 18 amino acids. With 4 bases clipped from V and 4 bases from J, the junction kept 13 bases outside the gene matches.

This chain uses TRBV21-1 with TRBJ1-5. TRBV21-1 counts as a pseudogene. The CDR3 consists of 15 residues. The CDR3 DNA reads as TGTGCCAGCAGCTGGGCCTCGGAGGGCAATCAGCCCCAGCATTTT. It specifies CASSWASEGNQPQHF.

V is TRBV6-5 and J is TRBJ2-7, with 8 bases aligning to TRBD2. The CDR3 has 15 residues. The V segment lost 7 bases and the J segment 3 bases; nucleotides outside the gene matches: 11. CDR1 is MNHEY, CDR2 SVGAGI, per germline. CDR3 nucleotides: TGTGCCAGCAAAAAGGGACTAGTGGATTACTACGAGCAGTACTTC. Protein sequence: CASKKGLVDYYEQYF.

This chain uses TRBV13 with TRBJ1-3; D is unresolved. The CDR3 has 11 amino acids. CDR1 and CDR2 from the germline V gene are PRHDT and FYEKMQ (reference sequence). Trimming shortened V by 7 bases and J by 9 bases, and 10 bases separated the two germline ends. The CDR3 DNA reads TGTGCCAGCACCTTCGGAGTCACCATATATTTT. Its protein is CASTFGVTIYF.

The chain recombines TRBV9 with TRBJ1-1, with 10 nucleotides matching TRBD1. CDR3 length: 16 amino acids. The trim removed 6 bases at V and 5 bases at J, leaving 13 bases unmatched. In germline, CDR1 is SGDLS, CDR2 YYNGEE. CDR3 nucleotide sequence: TGTGCCAGCACAGCGTACCCTAGGACAGGGGGGACTGAAGCTTTCTTT. Amino acids: CASTAYPRTGGTEAFF.

This clone showed up many times. The chain uses TRBV19 and TRBJ1-5; D is perhaps TRBD1 (6 bases). The CDR3 runs 17 residues. The V gene lost 3 bases and the J gene lost 2 bases, with 17 bases spanning the gap. CDR1 is LNHDA, CDR2 SQIVND, per germline (reference sequence). This chain's CDR3 is CASSINLQGYGNQPQHF. DNA of the CDR3: TGTGCCAGTAGTATTAACTTACAGGGTTATGGCAATCAGCCCCAGCATTTT.

The chain joins TRBV19 to TRBJ1-1, with 8 bases aligning to TRBD1. CDR3 length: 14 residues. CDR1 LNHDA and CDR2 SQIVND come from the germline V gene (reference sequence). The V gene end was trimmed by 6 bases and the J gene end by 4 bases; junction bases not matched to a gene: 7. Here the CDR3 reads CASRGQGASTEAFF. CDR3 nucleotides: TGTGCCAGTAGAGGGCAGGGGGCGAGCACTGAAGCTTTCTTT.

The chain employs TRBV24-1 and TRBJ2-7, with D tentatively TRBD1 (6 bases). The V end lost 9 bases, the J end lost 5 bases, and 13 bases lay between the germline ends. CDR3 size: 12 residues. Germline V CDR1 and CDR2: KGHDR, SFDVKD. Here the CDR3 reads CATATGKDEQYF. CDR3 in DNA: TGTGCCACCGCTACAGGGAAGGACGAGCAGTACTTC.

CDR3 in amino acids: CASRGDRGDYGYTF. In nucleotides, the CDR3 is TGTGCCAGCAGGGGCGACAGGGGCGACTATGGCTACACCTTC. The chain couples TRBV9 to TRBJ1-2; TRBD1 aligns across 8 bases. CDR1 SGDLS and CDR2 YYNGEE come from the germline V gene. J gave up 3 bases and V 5 bases, and 6 bases lay outside the gene matches. The CDR3 is made up of 14 amino acids.

The chain combines TRBV7-2 with TRBJ2-1; the D gene is possibly TRBD1 (6 bases). Germline CDR1 reads SGHTA; CDR2 reads FQGNSA. Trimming left V 5 bases short and J 4 bases short, with 15 bases between. This CDR3 region has 15 residues. The CDR3, as DNA: TGTGCCAGCAGCATCCAGGGGTTTTTATACAATGAGCAGTTCTTC. The encoded protein is CASSIQGFLYNEQFF.

This rearrangement joins TRBV27 to TRBJ1-1; TRBD1 matches at 9 bases. Per germline, CDR1 MNHEY and CDR2 SMNVEV (reference sequence). The CDR3 sequence is 16 residues long. V gave up 5 bases and J gave up 11 bases; unmatched junction bases: 18. CDR3 bases: TGTGCCAGCAGTCCCCTGTATACCGGGACAGGGCCTGGGGCTTTCTTT. The encoded protein is CASSPLYTGTGPGAFF.

V is TRBV5-5 and J is TRBJ2-7; TRBD1 agrees at 8 bases. J gave up 6 bases and V 3 bases, and 8 bases lay outside the gene matches. CDR3 length: 14 amino acids. Per germline, CDR1 SGHKS and CDR2 YYEKEE (reference sequence). CDR3 residues: CASSWAQGAFEQYF. CDR3 nucleotides: TGTGCCAGCAGCTGGGCGCAGGGGGCATTCGAGCAGTACTTC.

The CDR3 region is CASSQERAGLFDRETQYF. For the CDR3, the DNA is TGTGCCAGCTCCCAGGAGCGGGCGGGTCTTTTTGATCGGGAGACCCAGTACTTC. The rearrangement joins TRBV28 to TRBJ2-5; D perhaps matches TRBD2 (6 bases). Germline V gene lookup returns CDR1 MDHEN and CDR2 SYDVKM. The CDR3 sequence is 18 residues long. Trimming took off 8 bases at V and 5 bases at J, with 30 bases between the two ends. Drawing the rest from reference TRBV28 and TRBJ2-5, the complete variable domain is DVKVTQSSRYLVKRTGEKVFLECVQDMDHENMFWYRQDPGLGLRLIYFSYDVKMKEKGDIPEGYSVSREKKERFSLILESASTNQTSMYLCASSQERAGLFDRETQYFGPGTRLLVL.

The gene calls are TRBV27 and TRBJ2-2; weak D call: TRBD2 (5 bases). Trimming cost V 1 base and J 0 bases, with 9 bases left between them. Germline V gene data show CDR1 as MNHEY and CDR2 as SMNVEV (reference sequence). The CDR3 runs to 16 residues. In DNA form, the CDR3 reads TGTGCCAGCAGTTTATTTGCTAGCCCGAACACCGGGGAGCTGTTTTTT. This gives the protein CASSLFASPNTGELFF.

V and J are TRBV19 and TRBJ2-2, with D possibly being TRBD2 (5 bases). The CDR3 extends over 17 amino acids. The V end was cut by 0 bases, the J end by 3 bases, with 14 bases between. Germline CDR1 and CDR2: LNHDA and SQIVND (reference sequence). Written as DNA, the CDR3 is TGTGCCAGTAGTATAGATCATCGGGGAACTTACACCGGGGAGCTGTTTTTT. This gives the protein CASSIDHRGTYTGELFF. The full variable domain, rest sourced from reference TRBV19 and TRBJ2-2, is DGGITQSPKYLFRKEGQNVTLSCEQNLNHDAMYWYRQDPGQGLRLIYYSQIVNDFQKGDIAEGYSVSREKKESFPLTVTSAQKNPTAFYLCASSIDHRGTYTGELFFGEGSRLTVL.

The chain links TRBV28 to TRBJ1-3; TRBD1 agrees at 9 bases. This CDR3 has 15 amino acids. Trimming removed 2 bases from V and 6 bases from J; junction bases left unmatched: 5. From germline, CDR1 is MDHEN and CDR2 SYDVKM. The CDR3 DNA reads as TGTGCCAGCAGTTTACCCGACAGGGGGGAAAACACCATATATTTT. Protein sequence: CASSLPDRGENTIYF.

This chain links TRBV6-2 or TRBV6-3 with TRBJ1-2; the D is unclear. The CDR3 is made up of 11 amino acids. The V gene's germline CDR1 is MNHEY and CDR2 SVGEGT. V was clipped by 6 bases and J by 4 bases, with 6 bases between them. The CDR3 sequence is CASSFFYGYTF. In nucleotides, the CDR3 is TGTGCCAGCAGCTTCTTCTATGGCTACACCTTC.

The CDR3 coding sequence is TGTGCCAGCAGCTTGGAGTTAGGAGTAACTGGAAACACCATATATTTT. Translated, it gives CASSLELGVTGNTIYF. This chain connects TRBV5-6 to TRBJ1-3; D is undetermined. The V gene lost 0 bases and the J gene lost 2 bases, with 12 bases spanning the gap. Germline CDR1 SGHDT, CDR2 YYEEEE. The CDR3 has 16 amino acids.

The chain recombines TRBV9 with TRBJ2-1; the D is unclear. The CDR3 length is 12 residues. V shed 4 bases and J shed 10 bases, with 12 bases lying between them. CDR1 is SGDLS and CDR2 is YYNGEE in the germline V gene. The CDR3 loop reads CASSFLMGEQFF. The CDR3 bases are TGTGCCAGCAGCTTTCTGATGGGCGAGCAGTTCTTC.